The present entry profiles one T cell receptor beta chain with its context. Its target is unknown. Selection for sequencing was limited to patients who had shown CD8+CD57+ cell expansion by flow cytometry. There were no patients without severe acquired aplastic anemia. The sample comes from a study of CD8+CD57+ T cells in acquired aplastic anemia. As for the study in general: An average of approximately 3.4 ug of DNA was obtained from sorted CD4+ and CD8+ cells. Regarding the study as a whole: Patients and controls had in common approximately 29 CD8+ CDR3 sequences.

Genomic DNA was employed as the template in profiling TCR beta VDJ and CDR3. One entry per CDR3 protein, called by TCRdb with MiXCR from the reads. The table records over 250,000 distinct CDR3 sequences, roughly 61% of them present only once. Germline trimming cut 5 bases from V and 4 bases from J; bases unmatched to any gene: 7. This CDR3 spans 15 amino acids. Germline loops: CDR1 SEHNR, CDR2 FQNEAQ (reference sequence). This chain uses TRBV7-9 with TRBJ2-1; 8 bases are a match to TRBD2. The sample comprised sorted CD4+, CD8+, or CD8+CD57+ T cells (not recorded which) from PBMCs. The source is a human donor with aplastic anemia. This CDR3 is CASSQGSGAYNEQFF. The CDR3 region has the DNA TGTGCCAGCAGCCAAGGTAGCGGGGCTTACAATGAGCAGTTCTTC.